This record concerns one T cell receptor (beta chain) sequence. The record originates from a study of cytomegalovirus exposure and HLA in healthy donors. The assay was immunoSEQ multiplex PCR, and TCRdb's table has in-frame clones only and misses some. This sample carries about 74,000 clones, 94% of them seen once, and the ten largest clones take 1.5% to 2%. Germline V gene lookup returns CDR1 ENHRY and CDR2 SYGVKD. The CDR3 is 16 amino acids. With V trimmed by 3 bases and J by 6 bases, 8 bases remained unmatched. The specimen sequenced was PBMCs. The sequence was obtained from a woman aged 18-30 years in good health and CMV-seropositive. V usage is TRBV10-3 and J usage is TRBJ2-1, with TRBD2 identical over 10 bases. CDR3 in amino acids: CAISDPLAGATNEQFF. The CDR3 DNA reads TGTGCCATCAGTGACCCTCTAGCGGGAGCGACCAATGAGCAGTTCTTC.